Reported below is one T cell receptor (beta chain). The protocol was immunoSEQ multiplex PCR, while the TCRdb copy is restricted to in-frame clones and leaves out a portion. The table includes around 60,000 clones, 90% to 97% detected once. V was pared by 3 bases and J by 5 bases, with 5 bases of the junction left unmatched. The germline gives CDR1 SNHLY, CDR2 FYNNEI. This CDR3 contains 14 residues. The sample comes from a study of T cell changes during pregnancy in multiple sclerosis. The V gene is TRBV2, the J gene TRBJ1-1, with 8 bases that match TRBD1. This receptor was identified in a female donor with multiple sclerosis, enrolled in a pregnancy study. This material consisted of CD8+ T cells from peripheral blood mononuclear cells, taken after pregnancy. The CDR3: CASSDRGPGTEAFF. The CDR3 DNA follows: TGTGCCAGCAGTGACAGGGGGCCCGGGACTGAAGCTTTCTTT.